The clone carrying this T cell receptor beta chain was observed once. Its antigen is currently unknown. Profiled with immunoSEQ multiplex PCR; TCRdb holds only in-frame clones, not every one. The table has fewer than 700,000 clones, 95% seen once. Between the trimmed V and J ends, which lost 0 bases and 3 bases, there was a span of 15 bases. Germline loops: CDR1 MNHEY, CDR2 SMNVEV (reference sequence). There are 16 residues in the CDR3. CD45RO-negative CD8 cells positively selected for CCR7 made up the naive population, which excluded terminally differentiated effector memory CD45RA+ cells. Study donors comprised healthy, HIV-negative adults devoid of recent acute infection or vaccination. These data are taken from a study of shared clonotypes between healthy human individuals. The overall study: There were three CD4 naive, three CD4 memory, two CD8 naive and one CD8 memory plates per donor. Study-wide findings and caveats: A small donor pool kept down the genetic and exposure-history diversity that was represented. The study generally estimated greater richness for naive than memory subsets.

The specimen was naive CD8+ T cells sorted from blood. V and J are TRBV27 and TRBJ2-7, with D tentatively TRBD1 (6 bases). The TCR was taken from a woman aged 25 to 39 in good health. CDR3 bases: TGTGCCAGCAGTTTATCGCGAACAGGGACAAGCTACGAGCAGTACTTC. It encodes CASSLSRTGTSYEQYF.